This TCR beta chain was profiled in a study of T cell changes during pregnancy in multiple sclerosis. There are 13 residues in the CDR3. CDR1 and CDR2 from the germline V gene are SGHDT and YYEEEE. The V and J ends lost 3 bases and 7 bases respectively, with 10 bases between them. This clone came up many times. Here immunoSEQ multiplex PCR was the method, and the copy in TCRdb shows in-frame clones only, minus some. The sample has 45,000 to 60,000 clones, over 85% seen once. This TCR was recovered from a female donor with multiple sclerosis, enrolled in a pregnancy study. The sequencing here drew on peripheral blood, taken in the first trimester of pregnancy. This chain connects TRBV5-6 to TRBJ1-4; the D is unclear. CDR3 amino acids: CASSWATTEKLFF. DNA of the CDR3: TGTGCCAGCAGCTGGGCGACGACTGAAAAACTGTTTTTT.